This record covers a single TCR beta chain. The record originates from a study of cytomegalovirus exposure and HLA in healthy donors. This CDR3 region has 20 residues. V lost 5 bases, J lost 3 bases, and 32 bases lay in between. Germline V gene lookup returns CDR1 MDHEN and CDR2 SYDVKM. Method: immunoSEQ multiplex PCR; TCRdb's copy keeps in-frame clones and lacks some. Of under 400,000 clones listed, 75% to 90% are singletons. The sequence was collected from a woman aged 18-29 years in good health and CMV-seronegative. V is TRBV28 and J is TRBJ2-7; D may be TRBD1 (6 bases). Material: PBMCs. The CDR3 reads CASSPGTPLPSIYFGYEQYF. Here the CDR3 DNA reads TGTGCCAGCAGTCCCGGGACACCCTTACCTAGCATCTATTTCGGCTACGAGCAGTACTTC.